A selection of T cell receptor beta chains follows, all from one sample in a study of cytomegalovirus exposure and HLA in healthy donors. This table comes from immunoSEQ multiplex PCR, and its TCRdb copy is limited to in-frame clones, with some not included. This sample has 110,000 to 150,000 clones, with roughly three quarters found just once. The sample comprised PBMCs. Receptor source: a man aged 18 to 30 in good health and CMV-seronegative. CDR3s include the opening cysteine and the closing phenylalanine or tryptophan. The D gene is left open where the match is weak. Clone size, where shown, is once, few, many, or a class for clones that have expanded.

v_gene	j_gene	d_gene	abundance	len	CDR3aa	CDR3nt
TRBV6-5	TRBJ2-1	-	-	12	CASSPLSDEQFF	TGTGCCAGCAGCCCTTTGAGCGATGAGCAGTTCTTC
TRBV27	TRBJ1-2	TRBD1	-	16	CASISLGTGGGYGYTF	TGTGCCAGCATTAGCCTCGGTACAGGGGGCGGCTATGGCTACACCTTC
TRBV30	TRBJ2-7	TRBD2	-	13	CAWSRGDSYEQYF	TGTGCCTGGTCCCGGGGGGATTCCTACGAGCAGTACTTC
TRBV5-6	TRBJ2-2	TRBD1	-	16	CASSLAAGTGGRELFF	TGTGCCAGCAGCTTGGCGGCCGGGACAGGAGGTCGAGAGCTGTTTTTT
TRBV27	TRBJ1-1	TRBD1	once	14	CASRWTGEFGEAFF	TGTGCCAGCCGCTGGACAGGGGAGTTTGGTGAAGCTTTCTTT
TRBV19	TRBJ2-7	-	-	13	CASSIVYQDVRYF	TGTGCCAGTAGTATAGTATATCAGGATGTACGGTACTTC
TRBV27	TRBJ2-7	-	-	15	CASSPPVPWFYEQYF	TGTGCCAGCAGTCCCCCGGTCCCCTGGTTCTACGAGCAGTACTTC
TRBV4-1	TRBJ2-1	TRBD2	-	15	CASRERESSYNEQFF	TGCGCCAGCCGTGAGCGGGAGAGCTCCTACAATGAGCAGTTCTTC
TRBV19	TRBJ2-2	-	once	13	CATRDTNTGELFF	TGTGCCACCCGGGACACTAACACCGGGGAGCTGTTTTTT
TRBV21-1	TRBJ1-5	-	-	18	CASSDPGTGGEGNQPQHF	TGTGCCAGCAGCGATCCCGGGACAGGGGGCGAGGGCAATCAGCCCCAGCATTTT
TRBV5-1	TRBJ1-2	TRBD1	-	17	CASSFGTGKGTSYGYTF	TGCGCCAGCAGCTTTGGGACAGGGAAAGGAACTTCCTATGGCTACACCTTC
TRBV5-1	TRBJ2-7	-	-	11	CASSVDSRQYF	TGCGCCAGCAGCGTAGATAGTCGGCAGTACTTC
TRBV29-1	TRBJ2-1	TRBD2	-	12	CSAKWGSGGKFF	TGCAGCGCCAAGTGGGGTAGCGGGGGGAAGTTCTTC
TRBV9	TRBJ1-2	-	-	17	CASSVAPDSVTNYGYTF	TGTGCCAGCAGCGTAGCTCCAGATAGCGTTACTAACTATGGCTACACCTTC
TRBV6-6	TRBJ1-2	TRBD1	-	15	CASRPSGQGNYGYTF	TGTGCCAGCAGGCCTTCGGGACAGGGTAACTATGGCTACACCTTC
TRBV27	TRBJ1-2	-	-	15	CASSLSVRGAGGYTF	TGTGCCAGCAGTTTATCAGTGCGGGGGGCGGGTGGCTACACCTTC
TRBV9	TRBJ2-5	-	-	14	CASSVVPGSETQYF	TGTGCCAGCAGCGTAGTCCCGGGGTCAGAGACCCAGTACTTC
TRBV5-1	TRBJ2-3	-	few	15	CASRLYEKITDTQYF	TGCGCCAGCAGGCTCTACGAGAAGATCACAGATACGCAGTATTTT
TRBV18	TRBJ2-2	TRBD1	-	17	CASSPTNRGVNTGELFF	TGTGCCAGCTCACCAACGAACAGGGGGGTGAACACCGGGGAGCTGTTTTTT
TRBV9	TRBJ2-2	-	-	12	CASSVDRGELFF	TGTGCCAGCAGCGTAGATCGCGGGGAGCTGTTTTTT
TRBV27	TRBJ2-5	-	few	11	CASSSQETQYF	TGTGCCAGCAGTTCACAAGAGACCCAGTACTTC
TRBV28	TRBJ2-1	-	once	18	CASSTFPGNNNGGNEQFF	TGTGCCAGCAGCACATTCCCGGGGAATAACAATGGGGGGAATGAGCAGTTCTTC
TRBV7-9	TRBJ1-4	-	-	16	CASSLALGRAREKLFF	TGTGCCAGCAGCTTAGCGCTTGGCAGGGCGAGAGAAAAACTGTTTTTT
TRBV5-1	TRBJ1-1	-	-	14	CASSTTGMNTEAFF	TGCGCCAGCAGCACGACGGGTATGAACACTGAAGCTTTCTTT
TRBV21-1	TRBJ1-4	-	-	15	CASSPRTPTNEKLFF	TGTGCCAGCAGCCCTCGGACACCAACTAATGAAAAACTGTTTTTT
TRBV30	TRBJ1-4	-	-	13	CAWAGAGNEKLFF	TGTGCCTGGGCGGGGGCAGGGAATGAAAAACTGTTTTTT
TRBV12-5	TRBJ1-6	-	few	17	CASGLDRQNSYNSPLHF	TGTGCTAGTGGTTTGGACAGGCAGAATTCCTATAATTCACCCCTCCACTTT
TRBV19	TRBJ2-7	-	few	14	CASSISSPTGEQYF	TGTGCCAGTAGTATTTCGTCCCCAACCGGGGAGCAGTACTTC
TRBV11-2	TRBJ1-3	-	-	13	CASSRTGGNTIYF	TGTGCCAGCAGCCGTACAGGTGGAAACACCATATATTTT
TRBV9	TRBJ2-2	-	-	14	CASSVGPTTGELFF	TGTGCCAGCAGCGTGGGGCCGACGACCGGGGAGCTGTTTTTT
TRBV6-1	TRBJ2-7	TRBD1	-	14	CASGRTGLPYEQYF	TGTGCCAGCGGAAGGACAGGGTTACCCTACGAGCAGTACTTC
TRBV11-2	TRBJ1-1	-	-	13	CASSFDIDTEAFF	TGTGCCAGCAGCTTCGACATAGACACTGAAGCTTTCTTT
TRBV7-3	TRBJ1-4	-	-	13	CASSLAPNEKLFF	TGTGCCAGCAGCTTAGCGCCCAATGAAAAACTGTTTTTT
TRBV6-1	TRBJ2-1	-	-	15	CASSEEGGGYNEQFF	TGTGCCAGCAGTGAAGAGGGAGGGGGCTACAATGAGCAGTTCTTC
TRBV6-5	TRBJ1-5	-	-	12	CASSYVEGPQHF	TGTGCCAGCAGTTATGTTGAGGGGCCCCAGCATTTT
TRBV27	TRBJ2-5	-	-	13	CASTSPHQETQYF	TGTGCCAGCACCTCCCCCCACCAAGAGACCCAGTACTTC
TRBV27	TRBJ2-3	-	-	11	CASKETDTQYF	TGTGCCAGCAAAGAGACAGATACGCAGTATTTT
TRBV25-1	TRBJ2-2	-	-	13	CASSESGVGELFF	TGTGCCAGCAGTGAATCAGGGGTCGGGGAGCTGTTTTTT
TRBV5-6	TRBJ1-2	TRBD1	-	15	CASSLGRQGTYGYTF	TGTGCCAGCAGCTTGGGTAGACAGGGAACCTATGGCTACACCTTC
TRBV5-1	TRBJ2-7	-	-	15	CASRSGFTTDYEQYF	TGCGCCAGCAGATCGGGATTTACGACCGATTACGAGCAGTACTTC
TRBV7-6	TRBJ2-2	-	-	13	CAVLTWATGELFF	TGTGCCGTCCTAACATGGGCCACCGGGGAGCTGTTTTTT
TRBV7-8	TRBJ2-3	TRBD2	once	20	CASSLGPLTSGKASTDTQYF	TGTGCCAGCAGCTTAGGTCCGTTGACTAGCGGGAAGGCTAGCACAGATACGCAGTATTTT
TRBV5-1	TRBJ2-7	TRBD1	-	15	CASRSAGTASYEQYF	TGCGCCAGCAGATCTGCCGGGACAGCCTCCTACGAGCAGTACTTC
TRBV7-9	TRBJ2-7	TRBD2	-	15	CASSPRTSSRGEQYF	TGTGCCAGCAGCCCCCGGACTAGCTCGCGGGGCGAGCAGTACTTC
TRBV27	TRBJ2-7	TRBD2	-	14	CASTSGLGGYEQYF	TGTGCCAGCACCTCGGGACTAGGCGGCTACGAGCAGTACTTC